Shown below are 2 T cell receptor beta chains from a single sample sequenced in a study of shared clonotypes between healthy human individuals. Data came from immunoSEQ multiplex PCR; TCRdb stores just in-frame clones and leaves some out. The table records over 2 million clones, around 92% of them present only once. The sequenced sample consisted of naive CD4+ T cells from PBMCs. Subset noted: CD45RA+ positively selected. The receptors were gathered from a man between 18 and 35 years old in good health. Some clones in this sample may be carry-over from other donors' samples.

The chain links TRBV5-1 to TRBJ2-3; possibly TRBD2 for D (6 bases). Germline CDR1 SGHRS, CDR2 YFSETQ. V was cut by 4 bases and J by 1 base, with 19 bases left in between. This CDR3 spans 17 amino acids. This CDR3 is CASSPSGVGRGTDTQYF. The CDR3 coding sequence is TGCGCCAGCAGCCCTTCGGGGGTTGGGCGAGGCACAGATACGCAGTATTTT.

J is TRBJ1-4 and V is TRBV5-1, with 8 nucleotides matching TRBD1. V shed 4 bases, J shed 8 bases, and the junction held 13 bases outside the gene matches. Germline-derived CDR1 and CDR2 are SGHRS and YFSETQ. The CDR3 runs 16 residues. CDR3 nucleotides: TGCGCCAGCAGCCCAAACCAGGACAGGGTGGGAGAAAAACTGTTTTTT. As protein: CASSPNQDRVGEKLFF.